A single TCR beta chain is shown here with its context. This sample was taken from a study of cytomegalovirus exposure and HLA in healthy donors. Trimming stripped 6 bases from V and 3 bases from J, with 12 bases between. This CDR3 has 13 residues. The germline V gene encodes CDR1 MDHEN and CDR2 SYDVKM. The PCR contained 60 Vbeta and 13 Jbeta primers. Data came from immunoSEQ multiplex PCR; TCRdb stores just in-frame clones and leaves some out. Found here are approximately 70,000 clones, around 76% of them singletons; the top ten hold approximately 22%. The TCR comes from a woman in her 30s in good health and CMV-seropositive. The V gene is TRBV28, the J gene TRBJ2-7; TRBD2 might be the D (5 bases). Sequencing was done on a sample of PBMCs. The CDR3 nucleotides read TGTGCCAGCAGGCAGTCTAGCAGCTACGAGCAGTACTTC. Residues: CASRQSSSYEQYF.